The next 6 T cell receptor beta chains were all read from a single sample in a study of T cell changes during pregnancy in multiple sclerosis. TCRdb's table, derived via immunoSEQ multiplex PCR, lists solely in-frame clones and lacks some. The data contain around 56,000 clones, 90% to 95% of them singletons. The source was peripheral blood, collected in the third trimester of pregnancy. Receptors were obtained from a female donor in good health, enrolled as a control in a pregnancy study.

This clone was seen more than once but under ten times. The V and J genes are TRBV18 and TRBJ1-1; D is perhaps TRBD1 (5 bases). Trimming stripped 6 bases from V and 2 bases from J, with 22 bases between. This CDR3 is built from 17 residues. CDR1 and CDR2 (germline): KGHSH, LQKENI. Here the CDR3 reads CASSRDGGMGRNTEAFF. CDR3 bases: TGTGCCAGCTCGCGGGACGGGGGTATGGGGAGAAACACTGAAGCTTTCTTT.

The rearrangement uses TRBV6-6 and TRBJ2-6, with D perhaps matching TRBD1 (5 bases). The CDR3 covers 14 residues. Germline lookup yields CDR1 MNHNY and CDR2 SVGAGI (reference sequence). With 6 bases removed from V and 2 bases from J, the gap between germline ends came to 8 bases. The CDR3 reads CASRLGAGANVLTF. The CDR3 DNA reads as TGTGCCAGCAGGCTAGGGGCTGGGGCCAACGTCCTGACTTTC.

The chain joins TRBV7-3 to TRBJ2-1; weak D call: TRBD1 (5 bases). V lost 3 bases to trimming and J lost 5 bases, with 11 bases between them. The CDR3 consists of 14 residues. The germline V gene encodes CDR1 SGHTA and CDR2 FQGTGA. CDR3 residues: CASSFRASDNEQFF. CDR3 nucleotide sequence: TGTGCCAGCAGCTTCAGGGCGAGTGACAATGAGCAGTTCTTC.

The chain employs TRBV5-1 and TRBJ1-1; tentative D call: TRBD1 (6 bases). Germline V lookup: CDR1 SGHRS, CDR2 YFSETQ. Trimming cost V 3 bases and J 1 base, with 13 bases left between them. The CDR3 length is 15 residues. The CDR3 protein is CASSSAGTSNTEAFF. The CDR3 region has the DNA TGCGCCAGCAGCTCCGCCGGGACATCGAACACTGAAGCTTTCTTT.

This chain uses TRBV19 with TRBJ1-6; D is uncertain. CDR1 is LNHDA, CDR2 SQIVND, per germline (reference sequence). CDR3 size: 18 residues. V lost 4 bases to trimming and J lost 0 bases, with 16 bases between them. In nucleotides, the CDR3 is TGTGCCAGTAGTAACAAAGGGAGAGAGAGCTCCTATAATTCACCCCTCCACTTT. This codes for CASSNKGRESSYNSPLHF.

V usage is TRBV14 and J usage is TRBJ2-7, with TRBD1 matching over 8 bases. The V gene's germline CDR1 is SGHDN and CDR2 FVKESK. CDR3 size: 14 residues. V lost 1 base to trimming and J lost 3 bases; unmatched junction nucleotides: 2. The CDR3 sequence: CASSQGDRGYEQYF. The CDR3 region has the DNA TGTGCCAGCAGCCAAGGAGACAGGGGCTACGAGCAGTACTTC.